This section outlines one T cell receptor beta chain sequence together with its context. This entry belongs to a study of T cells in women clearing cervical HPV infection. Study-wide background: Cases: HPV16-related CIN3 or worse on histology, a couple of invasive cancers. Case blood was drawn a median about 160 days after lesion detection.

Each participant carried one incident cervical HPV16 infection only. Produced via immunoSEQ multiplex PCR; TCRdb's table is partial and in-frame only. Its listing shows around 20,000 clones. Sequences were obtained from blood buffy coat. The clonotype comes from a woman between 18 and 70 years old with a cervical HPV16 infection that either progressed to CIN3+ or cleared (not recorded which).

The CDR3 reads CASSLAGNIQYF. Incomplete CDR3 DNA: TGTGCCAGCAGTTTAGCAGGGAACATT. The V gene is TRBV12-3 or TRBV12-4, the J gene TRBJ2-4, with unresolved D. The read ends 3 residues before the CDR3 terminus; that terminus is restored from the germline J gene. Trimming removed 0 bases from V and 7 bases from J, with 4 bases in between. CDR3 length: 12 residues.